Listed here are 27 T cell receptor beta chains from one sample, sequenced in a study of blood T cells in healthy people across ages. A second PCR, run for about 7 to 11 cycles, used a sample-barcoded 5' primer plus a J-beta primer mix. MiXCR, run by TCRdb on the 5' RACE reads, gives a single entry per CDR3 protein. The data show over a million distinct CDR3 sequences, approximately 40% seen once. The sequenced sample consisted of blood. These TCRs come from a young woman in good health.

V is TRBV2 and J is TRBJ1-6, with TRBD1 matching 7 bases. V gave up 2 bases and J gave up 7 bases; unmatched junction bases: 2. The CDR3 extends over 14 amino acids. Per germline, CDR1 SNHLY and CDR2 FYNNEI. The CDR3 loop is CASSEQGENSPLHF. The CDR3 bases are TGTGCCAGCAGTGAACAGGGGGAGAATTCACCCCTCCACTTT.

This clonotype was recorded at least ten times. The chain has TRBV5-1 and TRBJ2-7, with D possibly TRBD1 on 6 matching bases. The germline V and J ends were trimmed by 2 bases and 5 bases, with 14 bases remaining between them. From germline, CDR1 is SGHRS and CDR2 YFSETQ. The CDR3 is made up of 14 amino acids. The CDR3 region is CASSFTGRRDEQYF. For the CDR3, the DNA is TGCGCCAGCAGCTTTACAGGGCGTAGGGACGAGCAGTACTTC. Using reference TRBV5-1 and TRBJ2-7 for the parts outside the CDR3, the full variable domain is KAGVTQTPRYLIKTRGQQVTLSCSPISGHRSVSWYQQTPGQGLQFLFEYFSETQRNKGNFPGRFSGRQFSNSRSEMNVSTLELGDSALYLCASSFTGRRDEQYFGPGTRLTVT.

V usage is TRBV2 and J usage is TRBJ2-4, with 12 bases identical to TRBD2. The J call may be faulty, since TRBJ2-7 better matches the DNA end. Germline assignment: CDR1 SNHLY and CDR2 FYNNEI. This CDR3 contains 14 residues. The CDR3 DNA reads as TGTGCCAGCAGTGACGCTAGCGGGGGGGACGAGCAGTACTTC. Translated: CASSDASGGDEQYF.

This chain joins TRBV27 and TRBJ1-2; 7 bases map to TRBD1. The CDR3 consists of 15 residues. V shed 5 bases, J shed 4 bases, and the junction held 10 bases outside the gene matches. Germline CDR1 is MNHEY and CDR2 is SMNVEV (reference sequence). CDR3 in DNA: TGTGCCAGCAGTCGGGACAGTCCCTTTTTCTATGGCTACACCTTC. Its translation is CASSRDSPFFYGYTF.

This clonotype was detected ten times or more. The chain combines TRBV6-1 with TRBJ2-2, with TRBD1 matching over 11 bases. Unmatched junction bases numbered 0, after V lost 6 bases and J lost 3 bases. The CDR3 covers 14 residues. CDR1 and CDR2 from the germline V gene are MNHNS and SASEGT. CDR3 amino acids: CASRGQGDTGELFF. CDR3 sequence (DNA): TGTGCCAGCAGGGGACAGGGGGACACCGGGGAGCTGTTTTTT.

This chain uses TRBV5-1 with TRBJ2-1; 7 positions match TRBD2. Judging by the DNA end, TRBJ2-7 fits better; the J call may be wrong. CDR1 and CDR2 (germline): SGHRS, YFSETQ. This CDR3 has 16 amino acids. CDR3 sequence: CASCLSGANSYNEQYF. CDR3 sequence (DNA): TGCGCCAGCTGTTTGAGCGGGGCCAACTCCTACAATGAGCAGTACTTC.

The rearrangement joins TRBV6-5 to TRBJ1-4; D gene unclear. The length of the CDR3 is 12 residues. The V gene's germline CDR1 is MNHEY and CDR2 SVGAGI. Between the trimmed V and J ends, which lost 7 bases and 10 bases, there was a span of 13 bases. This CDR3 reads CASTSKPGKLFF. CDR3 nucleotides: TGTGCCAGCACTTCAAAACCGGGAAAACTGTTTTTT.

This clonotype was seen only a few times. The chain carries TRBV10-3 and TRBJ2-4; D is undetermined. V lost 0 bases and J lost 0, with 6 bases in between. This CDR3 is 15 amino acids long. Per germline, CDR1 ENHRY and CDR2 SYGVKD. The DNA for the CDR3 is TGTGCCATCAGTGAGTCTCCGGAAGCCAAAAACATTCAGTACTTC. It encodes CAISESPEAKNIQYF.

This clonotype was picked up a small number of times. The V gene is TRBV12-5, the J gene TRBJ2-1, with D uncertain. Between the trimmed V and J ends, which lost 3 bases and 0 bases, there was a span of 15 bases. The germline gives CDR1 LGHNT, CDR2 FRNRAP. This CDR3 is built from 17 residues. The CDR3 region has the DNA TGTGCTAGTGGTTTTCATGGAGCTGGTAGCTCCTACAATGAGCAGTTCTTC. This encodes CASGFHGAGSSYNEQFF.

The table lists this clonotype with a few counts. This chain links TRBV20-1 with TRBJ2-1, with 8 bases fitting TRBD1. The CDR3 sequence is 15 residues long. CDR1 and CDR2 from the germline V gene are DFQATT and SNEGSKA (reference sequence). Trimming removed 3 bases from V and 2 bases from J; junction bases left unmatched: 6. The CDR3 region has the DNA TGCAGTGCTAGGGCGGTACAGGGGGCCTACAATGAGCAGTTCTTC. Translated, it gives CSARAVQGAYNEQFF.

This rearrangement joins TRBV12-3 or TRBV12-4 to TRBJ2-5; D is possibly TRBD1 or TRBD2 (5 bases each). The J call may not be correct, given that the DNA end is closer to TRBJ2-7. CDR3 length: 12 residues. The CDR3 here is CAISNGADEQYF. The CDR3 nucleotides read TGTGCCATCAGCAACGGGGCGGACGAGCAGTACTTC.

This clonotype was counted between two and nine times. The V and J genes are TRBV20-1 and TRBJ2-5; TRBD2 might be the D (7 bases). CDR1 is DFQATT, CDR2 SNEGSKA, per germline (reference sequence). Trimming cost V 3 bases and J 1 base, with 9 bases left between them. This CDR3 region has 13 residues. The DNA of the CDR3 is TGCAGTGCTAGGGGGGGGCGCCAAGAGACCCAGTACTTC. This sequence encodes CSARGGRQETQYF.

This clonotype was counted only a few times. CDR3 coding DNA: TGTGCCAGCAGTGAGGGTCGGGATAATGAGCAGTTCTTC. Amino acid sequence: CASSEGRDNEQFF. The chain employs TRBV2 and TRBJ2-1, with a weak D call TRBD2 (5 bases). V lost 3 bases to trimming and J lost 7 bases, with 10 bases between them. The CDR3 covers 13 residues. Germline values: CDR1 SNHLY, CDR2 FYNNEI.

This clonotype was seen a handful of times. This sequence joins TRBV6-5 and TRBJ2-2, with 8 bases lining up with TRBD1. This CDR3 is 17 amino acids long. Germline V gene lookup returns CDR1 MNHEY and CDR2 SVGAGI. The V segment lost 2 bases and the J segment 0 bases; nucleotides outside the gene matches: 5. The CDR3 region is CASSYDRGSANTGELFF. The CDR3 nucleotides are TGTGCCAGCAGTTACGACAGGGGCTCTGCGAACACCGGGGAGCTGTTTTTT.

The V and J genes are TRBV20-1 and TRBJ2-3; TRBD2 matches at 7 bases. Germline V gene data show CDR1 as DFQATT and CDR2 as SNEGSKA (reference sequence). The V gene end was trimmed by 5 bases and the J gene end by 2 bases; junction bases not matched to a gene: 10. There are 15 residues in the CDR3. The CDR3 sequence is CSAGSRGRPTDTQYF. DNA for the CDR3: TGCAGTGCTGGATCTCGCGGGAGACCCACAGATACGCAGTATTTT.

In its sample, this clonotype was seen a few times. This rearrangement joins TRBV7-9 to TRBJ2-7; D unresolved. CDR1 and CDR2 from the germline V gene are SEHNR and FQNEAQ (reference sequence). Trimming left V 3 bases short and J 0 bases short, with 9 bases between. There are 14 residues in the CDR3. CDR3 in amino acids: CASSLELSSYEQYF. CDR3 nucleotide sequence: TGTGCCAGCAGCTTGGAACTATCCTCCTACGAGCAGTACTTC.

The rearrangement uses TRBV18 and TRBJ1-1, with D maybe TRBD1 (6 bases). This CDR3 spans 16 amino acids. Trimming cost V 1 base and J 4 bases, with 16 bases left between them. The germline V gene encodes CDR1 KGHSH and CDR2 LQKENI. CDR3 residues: CASSPRTQGTSTEAFF. CDR3 coding DNA: TGTGCCAGCTCACCACGGACCCAGGGGACTTCCACTGAAGCTTTCTTT.

CDR3 nucleotides: TGCGCCAGCAGCAAGGACAGGGGCATGTACGAGCAGTACTTC. Translated: CASSKDRGMYEQYF. V usage is TRBV5-1 and J usage is TRBJ2-7, with TRBD1 identical over 9 bases. The germline V gene has CDR1 SGHRS and CDR2 YFSETQ. The ends lost 4 bases at V and 4 bases at J; junction bases unmatched: 6. CDR3 length equals 14 residues.

The rearrangement uses TRBV25-1 and TRBJ2-1, with D possibly TRBD2 on 5 matching bases. The CDR3 consists of 12 residues. V lost 8 bases to trimming and J lost 8 bases, with 13 bases between them. Germline lookup yields CDR1 MGHDK and CDR2 SYGVNS. Here the CDR3 reads CASRFDGDEQFF. The CDR3 DNA follows: TGTGCCAGCCGGTTCGACGGGGATGAGCAGTTCTTC. Using reference TRBV25-1 and TRBJ2-1 for the parts outside the CDR3, the full variable domain is EADIYQTPRYLVIGTGKKITLECSQTMGHDKMYWYQQDPGMELHLIHYSYGVNSTEKGDLSSESTVSRIRTEHFPLTLESARPSHTSQYLCASRFDGDEQFFGPGTRLTVL.

This chain joins TRBV7-2 and TRBJ1-5; D unresolved. CDR1 is SGHTA, CDR2 FQGNSA, per germline. V was clipped by 1 base and J by 0 bases, with 13 bases between them. This CDR3 is built from 17 residues. The CDR3 region has the DNA TGTGCCAGCAGCTTAGGACCGACGGTGCATAGCAATCAGCCCCAGCATTTT. Translated, it gives CASSLGPTVHSNQPQHF.

The chain carries TRBV5-6 and TRBJ2-7; 13 bases align to TRBD2. Trimming at V came to 4 bases and at J to 2 bases, leaving 6 bases not matched to a gene. The CDR3 covers 16 residues. Germline lookup yields CDR1 SGHDT and CDR2 YYEEEE. The CDR3 DNA reads TGTGCCAGCAGCCGGACTAGCGGGAGTAAAGCCTACGAGCAGTACTTC. The encoded protein is CASSRTSGSKAYEQYF.

The V and J genes are TRBV6-1 and TRBJ2-1; 16 nucleotides align to TRBD2. There are 15 residues in the CDR3. Germline lookup yields CDR1 MNHNS and CDR2 SASEGT. Losses at the gene ends were 5 bases for V and 15 bases for J; bases not matched to a gene: 10. DNA for the CDR3: TGTGCCAGCAGTTCACCGGGACTAGCGGGAGGGCCTCGGTTCTTC. Residues: CASSSPGLAGGPRFF.

V and J are TRBV5-6 and TRBJ2-5; possibly TRBD1 or TRBD2 for D (5 bases each). The tail of the sequence fits TRBJ2-7 better, so the J call may be wrong. There are 15 residues in the CDR3. Germline V CDR1 and CDR2: SGHDT, YYEEEE. The CDR3 reads CASSPRWDGSYEQYF. The CDR3 DNA is TGTGCCAGCAGCCCTCGATGGGACGGATCCTACGAGCAGTACTTC.

This chain joins TRBV11-1 and TRBJ2-4, with a weak D call TRBD1 (5 bases). Trimming removed 1 base from V and 3 bases from J, with 13 bases in between. Germline V gene data show CDR1 as SGHAT and CDR2 as FQDESV (reference sequence). The CDR3 spans 16 residues. In DNA form, the CDR3 reads TGTGCCAGCAGCTTAGTCCCGGCAGGGATCAAAAACATTCAGTACTTC. This sequence encodes CASSLVPAGIKNIQYF.

In this sample, this clonotype turned up a few times. The rearrangement uses TRBV20-1 and TRBJ2-3; 8 bases map to TRBD2. The V gene's germline CDR1 is DFQATT and CDR2 SNEGSKA (reference sequence). This CDR3 has 15 residues. V was pared by 0 bases and J by 4 bases, with 6 bases of the junction left unmatched. The CDR3 region has the DNA TGCAGTGCTAGAGATGTAGCGGGGACGGCAGATACGCAGTATTTT. This translates into CSARDVAGTADTQYF.

This clonotype was counted between two and nine times. This chain joins TRBV12-5 and TRBJ2-7, with D uncertain. This CDR3 comprises 12 residues. Trimming shortened V by 0 bases and J by 6 bases, and 6 bases separated the two germline ends. Looked up from germline, CDR1 is LGHNT and CDR2 is FRNRAP. The CDR3 nucleotides are TGTGCTAGTGGTTTGGTACATACCGAGCAGTACTTC. Encoded protein: CASGLVHTEQYF.

This clonotype has more than one count but fewer than ten. The J gene is TRBJ1-1, the V gene TRBV11-2; no clear D. This CDR3 comprises 14 residues. Germline CDR1 and CDR2: SGHAT and FQNNGV. Trimming left V 1 base short and J 5 bases short, with 11 bases between. CDR3 DNA sequence: TGTGCCAGCAGCTTAGTTTATTCGGGGACTGAAGCTTTCTTT. Protein sequence: CASSLVYSGTEAFF.